Only a few counts were recorded for the clone carrying this T cell receptor beta chain. The data belong to a study of T cell repertoires in ileal Crohn's disease. Overall study context: About half of patients got postoperative therapy: approximately 12 thiopurines, 18 anti-TNF.

The CDR3 covers 15 residues. Germline V gene sequence: CDR1 SGHRS, CDR2 YFSETQ. The V segment lost 5 bases and the J segment 6 bases; nucleotides outside the gene matches: 6. Clones were sequenced by immunoSEQ multiplex PCR, and TCRdb holds only the in-frame ones, with some missing. The table has some 28,000 clones, around four fifths seen once; the top ten hold around 20%. Sequencing was performed on ileal tissue. This receptor was identified in an adult with Crohn's disease. This chain joins TRBV5-1 and TRBJ2-3; 13 positions match TRBD2. CDR3 in amino acids: CASSFGLAGVDTQYF. Written as DNA, the CDR3 is TGCGCCAGCAGTTTTGGACTAGCGGGAGTGGATACGCAGTATTTT.